These T cell receptor beta chains were read from a single sample in a study of graft-versus-host responses after intestinal transplantation. Generated by immunoSEQ multiplex PCR, the TCRdb table keeps only in-frame clones and is missing some. The table has 90,000 to 150,000 clones, approximately 92% seen once; the top ten hold approximately 0.11%. These TCRs' antigens remain unknown. The sample here was unstimulated CD4+ T cells sorted from spleen or lymph node cells, taken before intestinal transplant. These receptors were obtained from a human donor who received an intestinal transplant. CDR3s include the opening cysteine and the closing phenylalanine or tryptophan. Fields, in order: D gene, clone size, V gene, J gene, CDR3 protein, CDR3 DNA. The D gene is left open where the match is weak. Size is omitted from some rows. Given values are once, few, many or a class for expanded clones.

D: .; size: few; V: TRBV7-9; J: TRBJ1-2; CDR3: CASTSTLYGYTF; DNA: TGTGCCAGCACCTCGACCCTCTATGGCTACACCTTC
D: .; size: .; V: TRBV5-1; J: TRBJ1-1; CDR3: CASSLGGGDEAFF; DNA: TGCGCCAGCAGCTTAGGAGGTGGGGATGAAGCTTTCTTT
D: .; size: .; V: TRBV20-1; J: TRBJ2-5; CDR3: CSAIQETQYF; DNA: TGCAGTGCCATACAAGAGACCCAGTACTTC
D: TRBD2; size: .; V: TRBV6-1; J: TRBJ2-5; CDR3: CASSVPGLAGVETQYF; DNA: TGTGCCAGCAGTGTCCCCGGACTAGCGGGAGTAGAGACCCAGTACTTC
D: TRBD1; size: .; V: TRBV5-6; J: TRBJ1-2; CDR3: CASSLGQGLSSYTF; DNA: TGTGCCAGCAGCTTGGGACAGGGCTTATCGAGCTACACCTTC
D: .; size: .; V: TRBV18; J: TRBJ2-3; CDR3: CASSRTTTDTQYF; DNA: TGTGCCAGCTCAAGGACCACCACAGATACGCAGTATTTT
D: .; size: .; V: TRBV7-9; J: TRBJ2-7; CDR3: CASSLSGYEQYF; DNA: TGTGCCAGCAGCTTAAGTGGGTACGAGCAGTACTTC
D: TRBD1; size: .; V: TRBV29-1; J: TRBJ1-1; CDR3: CSAGQVNTEAFF; DNA: TGCAGCGCGGGACAGGTGAACACTGAAGCTTTCTTT
D: .; size: .; V: TRBV5-6; J: TRBJ2-1; CDR3: CASSGPGHTYNEQFF; DNA: TGTGCCAGCAGTGGACCGGGCCATACCTACAATGAGCAGTTCTTC
D: .; size: .; V: TRBV5-1; J: TRBJ2-5; CDR3: CASSLRGAGPETQYF; DNA: TGCGCCAGCAGCCTGCGCGGAGCGGGCCCAGAGACCCAGTACTTC
D: .; size: .; V: TRBV19; J: TRBJ2-7; CDR3: CASSFGDTYEQYF; DNA: TGTGCCAGTAGTTTTGGGGACACCTACGAGCAGTACTTC
D: .; size: once; V: TRBV7-3; J: TRBJ2-3; CDR3: CASSLTFGGDTQYF; DNA: TGTGCCAGCAGCTTAACGTTCGGGGGAGATACGCAGTATTTT
D: .; size: .; V: TRBV9; J: TRBJ2-1; CDR3: CASSGTLAWNEQFF; DNA: TGTGCCAGCAGCGGGACCTTAGCGTGGAATGAGCAGTTCTTC
D: .; size: once; V: TRBV6-1; J: TRBJ2-7; CDR3: CASSVRGIPTYEQYF; DNA: TGTGCCAGCAGTGTAAGAGGCATTCCAACCTACGAGCAGTACTTC
D: .; size: .; V: TRBV19; J: TRBJ1-2; CDR3: CASTEVGYGYTF; DNA: TGTGCCAGTACCGAGGTGGGGTATGGCTACACCTTC
D: TRBD2; size: .; V: TRBV19; J: TRBJ2-1; CDR3: CASNGLAEGGYEQFF; DNA: TGTGCCAGTAACGGACTAGCGGAGGGGGGGTATGAGCAGTTCTTC
D: .; size: once; V: TRBV28; J: TRBJ2-1; CDR3: CASSSSWTARHTEQFF; DNA: TGTGCCAGCAGCTCCAGCTGGACTGCTAGGCATACTGAGCAGTTCTTC
D: .; size: .; V: TRBV6-1; J: TRBJ2-7; CDR3: CASRPFPINPYEQYF; DNA: TGTGCCAGCAGGCCCTTCCCAATTAACCCCTACGAGCAGTACTTC
D: TRBD1; size: .; V: TRBV2; J: TRBJ2-3; CDR3: CASSVTGGYADTQYF; DNA: TGTGCCAGCAGTGTCACAGGGGGCTACGCAGATACGCAGTATTTT
D: .; size: .; V: TRBV21-1; J: TRBJ2-1; CDR3: CASSKPGGGYNEQFF; DNA: TGTGCCAGCAGCAAACCTGGGGGCGGCTACAATGAGCAGTTCTTC
D: .; size: .; V: TRBV2; J: TRBJ1-5; CDR3: CASSVDAPSNQPQHF; DNA: TGTGCCAGTTCGGTTGATGCCCCCAGCAATCAGCCCCAGCATTTT